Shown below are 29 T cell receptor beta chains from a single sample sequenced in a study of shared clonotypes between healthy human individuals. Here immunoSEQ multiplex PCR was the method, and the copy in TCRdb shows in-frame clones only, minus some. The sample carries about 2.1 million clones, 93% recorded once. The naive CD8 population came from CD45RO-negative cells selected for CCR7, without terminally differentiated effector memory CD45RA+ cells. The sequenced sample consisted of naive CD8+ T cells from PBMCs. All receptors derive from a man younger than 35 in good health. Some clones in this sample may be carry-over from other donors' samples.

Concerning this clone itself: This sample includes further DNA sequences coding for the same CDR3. CDR3 DNA: TGTGCCAGCAGCGGGACTAGCGGGTCACAAGAGACCCAGTACTTC. This sequence encodes CASSGTSGSQETQYF. The chain is built from TRBV7-9 and TRBJ2-5; 12 bases line up with TRBD2. V dropped 5 bases and J dropped 2; count of bases not matched to a gene: 3. The CDR3 is 15 residues long. Germline-derived CDR1 and CDR2 are SEHNR and FQNEAQ (reference sequence).

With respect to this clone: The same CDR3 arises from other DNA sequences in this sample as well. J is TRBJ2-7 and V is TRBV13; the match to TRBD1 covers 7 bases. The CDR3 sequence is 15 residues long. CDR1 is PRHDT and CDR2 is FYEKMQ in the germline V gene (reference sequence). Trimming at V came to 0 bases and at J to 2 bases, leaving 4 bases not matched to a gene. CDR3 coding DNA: TGTGCCAGCAGCTTAGGCGAGGGGGCCCCCTACGAGCAGTACTTC. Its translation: CASSLGEGAPYEQYF. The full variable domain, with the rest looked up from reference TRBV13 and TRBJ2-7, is AAGVIQSPRHLIKEKRETATLKCYPIPRHDTVYWYQQGPGQDPQFLISFYEKMQSDKGSIPDRFSAQQFSDYHSELNMSSLELGDSALYFCASSLGEGAPYEQYFGPGTRLTVT.

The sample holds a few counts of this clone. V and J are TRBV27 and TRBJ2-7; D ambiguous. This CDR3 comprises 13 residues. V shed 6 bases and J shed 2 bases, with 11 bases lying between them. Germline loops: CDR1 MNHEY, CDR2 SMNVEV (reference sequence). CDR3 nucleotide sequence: TGTGCCAGCAGCCCCGGCAGCCCCTACGAGCAGTACTTC. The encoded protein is CASSPGSPYEQYF.

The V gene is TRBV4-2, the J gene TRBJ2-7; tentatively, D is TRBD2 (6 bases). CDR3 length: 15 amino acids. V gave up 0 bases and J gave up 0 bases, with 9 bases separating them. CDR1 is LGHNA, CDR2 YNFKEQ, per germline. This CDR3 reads CASSQDAGSSYEQYF. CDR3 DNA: TGTGCCAGCAGCCAAGACGCCGGGAGCTCCTACGAGCAGTACTTC.

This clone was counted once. The CDR3 nucleotides are TGTGCCAGCAGTTTAACGGGAGTTGGCCACGAGCAGTACTTC. It is translated as CASSLTGVGHEQYF. The chain employs TRBV27 and TRBJ2-7, with D maybe TRBD2 (6 bases). Germline V CDR1 and CDR2: MNHEY, SMNVEV (reference sequence). The CDR3 is made up of 14 amino acids. Trimming removed 2 bases at V and 5 bases at J, with 13 bases between.

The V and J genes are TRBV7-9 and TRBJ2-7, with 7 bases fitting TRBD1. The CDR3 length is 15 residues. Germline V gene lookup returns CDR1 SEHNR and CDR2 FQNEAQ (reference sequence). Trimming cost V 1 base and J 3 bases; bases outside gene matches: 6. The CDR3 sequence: CASSLGAGGIYEQYF. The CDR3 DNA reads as TGTGCCAGCAGCTTAGGGGCAGGGGGTATCTACGAGCAGTACTTC.

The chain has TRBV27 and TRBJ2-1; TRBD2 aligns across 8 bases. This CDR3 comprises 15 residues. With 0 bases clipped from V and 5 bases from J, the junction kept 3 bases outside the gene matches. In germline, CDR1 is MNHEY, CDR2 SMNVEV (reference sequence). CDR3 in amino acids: CASSLSAGGNNEQFF. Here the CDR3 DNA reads TGTGCCAGCAGTTTATCGGCGGGAGGTAACAATGAGCAGTTCTTC.

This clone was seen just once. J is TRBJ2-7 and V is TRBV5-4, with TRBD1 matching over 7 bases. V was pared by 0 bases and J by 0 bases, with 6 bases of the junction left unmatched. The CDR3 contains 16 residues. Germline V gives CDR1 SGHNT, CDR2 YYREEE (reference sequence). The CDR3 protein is CASSLGPRGSSYEQYF. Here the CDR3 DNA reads TGTGCCAGCAGCTTGGGTCCCAGGGGGAGCTCCTACGAGCAGTACTTC.

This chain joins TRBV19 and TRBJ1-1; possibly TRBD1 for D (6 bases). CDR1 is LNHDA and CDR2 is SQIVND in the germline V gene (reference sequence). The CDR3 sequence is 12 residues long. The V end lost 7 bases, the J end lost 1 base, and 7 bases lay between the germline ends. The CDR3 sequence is CASKQGNTEAFF. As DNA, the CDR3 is TGTGCCAGTAAACAGGGGAACACTGAAGCTTTCTTT.

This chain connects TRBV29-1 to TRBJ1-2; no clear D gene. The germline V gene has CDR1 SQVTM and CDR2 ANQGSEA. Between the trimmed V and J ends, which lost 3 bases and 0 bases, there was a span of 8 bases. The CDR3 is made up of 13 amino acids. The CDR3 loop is CSVEGETNYGYTF. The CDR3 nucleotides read TGCAGCGTTGAGGGAGAGACTAACTATGGCTACACCTTC.

CDR3 bases: TGTGCCAGCAGTGAAGCGCTATGGGACCCCGAACCCACAGATACGCAGTATTTT. It codes for CASSEALWDPEPTDTQYF. This rearrangement joins TRBV6-1 to TRBJ2-3; perhaps D is TRBD1 or TRBD2 (5 bases each). The CDR3 length is 18 residues. Trimming left V 0 bases short and J 2 bases short, with 18 bases between. Germline lookup yields CDR1 MNHNS and CDR2 SASEGT.

The CDR3 DNA reads TGTGCCAGCAGCTCCCCTAGCGGGCATAGCACAGATACGCAGTATTTT. Protein product: CASSSPSGHSTDTQYF. This chain uses TRBV13 with TRBJ2-3; TRBD2 aligns across 8 bases. The CDR3 totals 16 residues. Germline loops: CDR1 PRHDT, CDR2 FYEKMQ (reference sequence). The V gene end was trimmed by 4 bases and the J gene end by 0 bases; junction bases not matched to a gene: 6.

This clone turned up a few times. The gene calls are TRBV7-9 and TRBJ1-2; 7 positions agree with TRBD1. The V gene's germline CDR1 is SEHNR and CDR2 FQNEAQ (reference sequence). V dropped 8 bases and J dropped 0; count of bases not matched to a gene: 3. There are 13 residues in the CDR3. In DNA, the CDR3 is TGTGCCAGCCTCGGGACAGCTAACTATGGCTACACCTTC. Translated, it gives CASLGTANYGYTF.

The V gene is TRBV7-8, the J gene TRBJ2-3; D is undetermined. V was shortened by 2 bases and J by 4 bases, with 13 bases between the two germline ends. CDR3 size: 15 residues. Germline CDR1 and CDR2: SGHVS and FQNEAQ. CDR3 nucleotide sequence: TGTGCCAGCAGCTTACGCCTGGATTATGCAGATACGCAGTATTTT. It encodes CASSLRLDYADTQYF.

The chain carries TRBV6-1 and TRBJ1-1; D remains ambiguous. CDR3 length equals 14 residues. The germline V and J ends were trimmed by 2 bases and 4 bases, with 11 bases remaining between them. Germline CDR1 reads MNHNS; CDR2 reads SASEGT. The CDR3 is CASSERGIRTEAFF. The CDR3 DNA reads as TGTGCCAGCAGTGAAAGAGGGATCCGCACTGAAGCTTTCTTT.

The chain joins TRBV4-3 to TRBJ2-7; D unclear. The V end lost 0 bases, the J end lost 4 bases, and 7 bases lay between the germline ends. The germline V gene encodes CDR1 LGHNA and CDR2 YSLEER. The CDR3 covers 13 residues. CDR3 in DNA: TGCGCCAGCAGCCAAGAAGGATGGTACGAGCAGTACTTC. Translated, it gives CASSQEGWYEQYF.

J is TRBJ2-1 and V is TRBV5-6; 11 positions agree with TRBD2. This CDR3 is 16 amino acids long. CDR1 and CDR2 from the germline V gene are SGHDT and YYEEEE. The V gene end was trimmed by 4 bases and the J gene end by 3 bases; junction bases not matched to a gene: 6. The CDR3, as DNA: TGTGCCAGCAGCACAGCTAGCGGGAGGATCTACAATGAGCAGTTCTTC. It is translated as CASSTASGRIYNEQFF. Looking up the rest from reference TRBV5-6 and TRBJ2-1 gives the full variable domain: DAGVTQSPTHLIKTRGQQVTLRCSPKSGHDTVSWYQQALGQGPQFIFQYYEEEERQRGNFPDRFSGHQFPNYSSELNVNALLLGDSALYLCASSTASGRIYNEQFFGPGTRLTVL.

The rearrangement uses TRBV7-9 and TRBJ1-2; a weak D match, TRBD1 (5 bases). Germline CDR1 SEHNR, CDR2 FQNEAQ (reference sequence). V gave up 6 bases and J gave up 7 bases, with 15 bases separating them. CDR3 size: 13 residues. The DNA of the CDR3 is TGTGCCAGCAGAGCCGGGACGAGGAGTGGCTACACCTTC. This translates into CASRAGTRSGYTF.

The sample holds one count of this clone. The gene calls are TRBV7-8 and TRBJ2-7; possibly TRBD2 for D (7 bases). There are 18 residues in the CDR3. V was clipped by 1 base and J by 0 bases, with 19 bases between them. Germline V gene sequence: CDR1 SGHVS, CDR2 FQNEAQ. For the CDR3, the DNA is TGTGCCAGCAGCTTAGAGGCGGACGGGGGGCCCCTCTCCTACGAGCAGTACTTC. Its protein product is CASSLEADGGPLSYEQYF.

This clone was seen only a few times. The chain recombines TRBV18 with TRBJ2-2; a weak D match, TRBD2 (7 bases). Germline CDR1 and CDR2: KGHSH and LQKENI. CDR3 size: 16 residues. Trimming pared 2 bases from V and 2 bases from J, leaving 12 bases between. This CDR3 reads CASSPRRGHNTGELFF. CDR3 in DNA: TGTGCCAGCTCACCAAGGCGGGGGCACAACACCGGGGAGCTGTTTTTT.

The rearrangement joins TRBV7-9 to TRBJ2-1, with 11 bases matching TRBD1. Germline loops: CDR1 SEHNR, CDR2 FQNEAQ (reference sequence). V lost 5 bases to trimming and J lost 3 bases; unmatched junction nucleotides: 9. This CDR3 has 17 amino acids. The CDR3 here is CASSLTTGTGGYNEQFF. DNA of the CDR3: TGTGCCAGCAGCCTAACGACCGGGACAGGGGGCTACAATGAGCAGTTCTTC.

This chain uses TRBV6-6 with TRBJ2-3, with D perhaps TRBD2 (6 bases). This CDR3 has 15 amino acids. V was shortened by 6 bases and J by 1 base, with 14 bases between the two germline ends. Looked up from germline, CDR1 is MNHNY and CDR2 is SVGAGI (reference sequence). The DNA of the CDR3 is TGTGCCAGCAGCGGGGGTAGTTCCCGCACAGATACGCAGTATTTT. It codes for CASSGGSSRTDTQYF.

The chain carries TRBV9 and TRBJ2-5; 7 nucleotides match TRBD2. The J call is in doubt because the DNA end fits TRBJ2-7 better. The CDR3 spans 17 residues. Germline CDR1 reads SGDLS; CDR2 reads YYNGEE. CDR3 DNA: TGTGCCAGCAGCGTAGACGGCGGAGCGGGGCCCTCAGGCGAGCAGTACTTC. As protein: CASSVDGGAGPSGEQYF.

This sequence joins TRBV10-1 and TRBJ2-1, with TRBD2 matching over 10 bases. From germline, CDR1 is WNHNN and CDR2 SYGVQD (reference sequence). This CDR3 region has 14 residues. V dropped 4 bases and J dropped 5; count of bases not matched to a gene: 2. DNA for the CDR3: TGCGCCAGCAGTGCGGGACTAGCGAACAATGAGCAGTTCTTC. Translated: CASSAGLANNEQFF.

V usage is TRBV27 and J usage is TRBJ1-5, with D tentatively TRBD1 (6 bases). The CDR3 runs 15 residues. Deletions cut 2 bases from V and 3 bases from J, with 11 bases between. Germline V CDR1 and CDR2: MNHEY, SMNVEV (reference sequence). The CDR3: CASSLRQGYNQPQHF. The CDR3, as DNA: TGTGCCAGCAGTTTAAGGCAGGGGTACAATCAGCCCCAGCATTTT.

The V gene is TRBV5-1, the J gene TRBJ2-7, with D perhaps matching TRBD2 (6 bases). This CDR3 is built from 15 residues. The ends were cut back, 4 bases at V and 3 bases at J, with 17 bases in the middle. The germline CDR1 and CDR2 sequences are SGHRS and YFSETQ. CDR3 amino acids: CASSAGTLGGYEQYF. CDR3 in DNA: TGCGCCAGCAGCGCCGGGACCCTCGGGGGCTACGAGCAGTACTTC.

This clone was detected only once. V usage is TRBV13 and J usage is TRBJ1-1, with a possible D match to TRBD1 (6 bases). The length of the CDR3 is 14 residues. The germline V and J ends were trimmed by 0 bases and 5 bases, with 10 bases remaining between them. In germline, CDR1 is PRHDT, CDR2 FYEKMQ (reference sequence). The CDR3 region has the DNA TGTGCCAGCAGCTTAGGCCTCAGGGGTACTGAAGCTTTCTTT. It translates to CASSLGLRGTEAFF.

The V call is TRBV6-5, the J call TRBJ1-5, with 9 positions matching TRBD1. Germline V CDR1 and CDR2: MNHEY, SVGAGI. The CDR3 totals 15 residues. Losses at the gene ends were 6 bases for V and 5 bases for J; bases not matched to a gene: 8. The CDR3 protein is CASRTTGGADQPQHF. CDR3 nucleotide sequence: TGTGCCAGCAGAACGACAGGGGGGGCAGATCAGCCCCAGCATTTT.

CDR3 sequence (DNA): TGTGCCACCAGCACCGGATCCTACAATGAGCAGTTCTTC. Translated: CATSTGSYNEQFF. The chain recombines TRBV15 with TRBJ2-1; D unresolved. The CDR3 is 13 amino acids. Germline CDR1 is LNHNV and CDR2 is YYDKDF (reference sequence). V was clipped by 4 bases and J by 1 base, with 5 bases between them.